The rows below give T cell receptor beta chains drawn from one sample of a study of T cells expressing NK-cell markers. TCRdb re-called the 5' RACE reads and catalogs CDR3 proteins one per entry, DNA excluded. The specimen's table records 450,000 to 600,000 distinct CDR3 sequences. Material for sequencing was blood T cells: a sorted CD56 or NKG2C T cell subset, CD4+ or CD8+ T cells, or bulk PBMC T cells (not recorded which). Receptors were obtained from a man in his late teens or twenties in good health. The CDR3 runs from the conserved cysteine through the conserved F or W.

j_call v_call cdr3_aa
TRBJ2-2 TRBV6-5 CASSYSGPPANTGELFF
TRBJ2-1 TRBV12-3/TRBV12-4 CASSLQGSGEQFF
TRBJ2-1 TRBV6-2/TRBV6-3 CASSETSGRLLRFF
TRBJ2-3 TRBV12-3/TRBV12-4 CASSFLAGGPSDTQYF
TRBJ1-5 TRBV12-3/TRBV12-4 CASSLEGSQDQPQHF
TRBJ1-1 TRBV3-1 CASSSSGMMNTEAFF
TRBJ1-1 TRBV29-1 CSVHLNTEAFF
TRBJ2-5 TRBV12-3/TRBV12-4 CASSFRGEAETQYF
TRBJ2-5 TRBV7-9 CASSFRDSQETQYF
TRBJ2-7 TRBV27 CASSLGQGGSYEQYF
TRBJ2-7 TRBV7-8 CASSLGTVNEQYF
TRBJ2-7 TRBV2 CASPGLADAYEQYF
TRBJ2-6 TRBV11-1 CASSFLFGGGQSSGANVLTF
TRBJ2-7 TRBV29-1 CSVIDRQAYEQYF
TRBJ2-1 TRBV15 CATSAGTGVNEQFF
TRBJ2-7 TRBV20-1 CSAYNKISGRYPYEQYF
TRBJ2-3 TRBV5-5 CASIAPDTQYF
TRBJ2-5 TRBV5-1 CASRKQGAVETQYF
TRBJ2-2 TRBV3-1 CASRGWGSRTGELFF
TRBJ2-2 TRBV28 CASSLRPISGELFF
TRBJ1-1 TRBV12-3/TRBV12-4 CASMPGTGSMNTEAFF
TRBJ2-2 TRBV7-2 CASSTGTGGKLGELFF
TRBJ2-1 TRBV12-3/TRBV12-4 CASSPEVGTSGFDEQFF
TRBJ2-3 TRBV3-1 CASSQGEGRAQYF
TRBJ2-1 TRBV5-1 CASSLEPGLAGLYNEQFF
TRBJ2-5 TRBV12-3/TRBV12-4 CASSLRQGQETQYF
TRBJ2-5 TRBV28 CASSLHGTVQETQYF
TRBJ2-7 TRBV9 CASSGAPSYEQYF
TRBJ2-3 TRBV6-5 CASSYSDKADTQYF
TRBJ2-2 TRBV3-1 CASSLGWDGRTNTGELFF
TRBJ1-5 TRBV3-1 CASSFGQGVSQPQHF
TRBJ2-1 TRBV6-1 CASRRTSGSGNEQFF
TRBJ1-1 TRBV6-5 CASSWRTANTEAFF
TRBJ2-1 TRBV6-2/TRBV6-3 CASIPGREGHNEQFF
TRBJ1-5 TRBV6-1 CASSEAGPPRPQHF
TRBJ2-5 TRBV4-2 CASSQAGEAGETQYF
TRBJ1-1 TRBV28 CASWWDTEAFF
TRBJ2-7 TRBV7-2 CASNVDMSAYEQYF
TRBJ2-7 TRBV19 CASSIGRRSFYEQYF
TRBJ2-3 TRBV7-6 CASSLASPSGRAADTQYF
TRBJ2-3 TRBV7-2 CASSLPGPRVRTDTQYF
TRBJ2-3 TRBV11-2 CASSPTGALRELLDTQYF
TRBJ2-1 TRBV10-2 CASSEPRQYNEQFF
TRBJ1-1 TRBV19 CASSFRDRVWNTEAFF
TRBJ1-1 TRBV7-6 CASSTRGVPEAFF
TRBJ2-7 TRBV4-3 CASSQDTPGGYEQYF
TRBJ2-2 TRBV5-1 CASSPGIAGVTGELFF
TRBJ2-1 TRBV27 CASTPKARLAGGPVLFGQFF